This TCR beta chain was sequenced during a study of blood T cell repertoires in COVID-19. Turning to the study itself: COVID-19 samples from acute and convalescent phases originated in the United States, Italy and Spain. Sources were T cells, B-cell-depleted T cells, or PBMCs; the material itself was cDNA or gDNA.

Per the study methods: Scientists estimated how many nucleated cells there were by amplifying reference gene primers. Only in-frame clones appear in the TCRdb table, and some are missing; sequencing was by immunoSEQ multiplex PCR. The V and J calls and clone size come from that table; D and trimming were worked out from the DNA. Seen here are 130,000 to 150,000 clones, roughly 76% observed once, and the top ten hold roughly 8.4%. CDR1 SGHDN and CDR2 FVKESK come from the germline V gene. Trimming took 4 bases from V and 1 from J, leaving 7 bases between them. The CDR3 extends over 13 amino acids. J is TRBJ1-1 and V is TRBV14, with unresolved D. Sequenced material: peripheral blood. This sequence was found in a human donor with acute or convalescent COVID-19. The donor label of this sample is uncertain. The CDR3 coding sequence is TGTGCCAGCAGCCGGGCCCCGAACACTGAAGCTTTCTTT. As protein: CASSRAPNTEAFF.